Listed here are 3 T cell receptor beta chains from one sample, sequenced in a study of cytomegalovirus exposure and HLA in healthy donors (dated by TCRdb to 2017 to 2019). The library was obtained by the immunoSEQ multiplex PCR assay. A mixture of 60 forward primers for TCR Vbeta segments and 13 reverse primers for TCR Jbeta segments was used in the multiplex PCR. In TCRdb, the immuneACCESS table is reduced to in-frame sequences with V and J assigned. These tables do not hold every clone; where another copy was compared, an unresolved V gene accounts for under half, and the others remain unexplained. The sample has fewer than 100,000 clones on record, almost 80% of them singletons. The top ten constitute approximately 6.5% of the sample. The specimen sequenced was PBMCs. The receptors shown here come from a female donor in good health and CMV-seronegative.

In nucleotides, the CDR3 is TGCGCCAGCAGCCTCCCGAGACAATATTTCTACGAGCAGTACTTC. Protein: CASSLPRQYFYEQYF. The chain recombines TRBV4-1 with TRBJ2-7, with D unclear. V lost 4 bases and J 3 bases, leaving 16 bases between the germline ends. CDR1 and CDR2 from the germline V gene are MGHRA and YSYEKL. CDR3 length equals 15 residues.

The sample holds a few counts of this clone. The chain is built from TRBV18 and TRBJ2-7; a weak D match, TRBD2 (6 bases). The germline V and J ends were trimmed by 3 bases and 6 bases, with 9 bases remaining between them. There are 12 residues in the CDR3. Germline V gene sequence: CDR1 KGHSH, CDR2 LQKENI. CDR3: CASSPDGGEQYF. In DNA form, the CDR3 reads TGTGCCAGCTCACCCGACGGGGGCGAGCAGTACTTC. The whole variable domain, filled in from reference TRBV18 and TRBJ2-7, reads NAGVMQNPRHLVRRRGQEARLRCSPMKGHSHVYWYRQLPEEGLKFMVYLQKENIIDESGMPKERFSAEFPKEGPSILRIQQVVRGDSAAYFCASSPDGGEQYFGPGTRLTVT.

The chain carries TRBV7-2 and TRBJ2-7; D uncertain. The V gene lost 4 bases and the J gene lost 1 base, with 8 bases spanning the gap. The CDR3 totals 13 residues. Germline loops: CDR1 SGHTA, CDR2 FQGNSA. This chain's CDR3 is CASSSSTSYEQYF. In DNA, the CDR3 is TGTGCCAGCAGCTCCTCGACATCCTACGAGCAGTACTTC.